Sequencing of this T cell receptor beta chain was carried out in a study of human T cells and chemical hapten exposure. General study findings and limits: TCRs at a frequency above 1 in 1000 stayed unchanged with DPC sensitization.

As concerns this clonotype: Its antigen remains unknown.

From the RACE reads, TCRdb called clonotypes with MiXCR, one entry per CDR3 protein. Of about 340,000 distinct CDR3 sequences in the sample, about 7% were seen once. Time point: patch test 1, 2 weeks after DPC sensitization. Noted treatment: therapeutic diphenylcyclopropenone sensitization with weekly scalp DPC. Sample donors consisted of patients with alopecia, aged 18 to 70 years, who were suitable for DPC. Germline CDR1 and CDR2: MNHNS and SASEGT. The CDR3 is made up of 14 amino acids. After removal of 7 bases from V and 7 bases from J, the junction contained 10 bases not matched to a gene. The receptor's source is a woman under 30 with alopecia areata. Some clones in this sample may be carry-over from other donors' samples. This chain connects TRBV6-1 to TRBJ1-5; TRBD1 matches 7 bases. The sample consisted of whole blood, taken in connection with sensitization to the hapten diphenylcyclopropenone (DPC). CDR3 loop: CASTNRGGGQPQHF. CDR3 coding DNA: TGTGCCAGCACTAACAGGGGAGGAGGCCAGCCCCAGCATTTT.